Listed here are 11 T cell receptor beta chains from one sample, sequenced in a study of T cell responses to AZD1222 COVID-19 vaccine. Some clones are missing from TCRdb's copy, which holds only in-frame ones; the method was immunoSEQ multiplex PCR. This table has about 210,000 clones, about 94% appearing once. This specimen was peripheral blood, taken 28 days after the second dose of the MenACWY control vaccine. These receptors were obtained from an adult who received the MenACWY meningococcal vaccine as a control.

The gene calls are TRBV19 and TRBJ2-1; 9 positions agree with TRBD2. Germline trimming cut 5 bases from V and 6 bases from J; bases unmatched to any gene: 11. The CDR3 runs to 16 residues. Germline CDR1 LNHDA, CDR2 SQIVND (reference sequence). DNA of the CDR3: TGTGCCAGTAGTGCCCGGAGACTAGCGGACAGCAATGAGCAGTTCTTC. Its translation: CASSARRLADSNEQFF.

The chain recombines TRBV5-1 with TRBJ2-4; D remains unclear. The V gene's germline CDR1 is SGHRS and CDR2 YFSETQ. The V and J ends lost 2 bases and 4 bases respectively, with 7 bases between them. This CDR3 spans 13 amino acids. CDR3 coding DNA: TGCGCCAGCAGCTTTAATGGAAAAAACATTCAGTACTTC. This codes for CASSFNGKNIQYF.

CDR3 region: CASSDERRSPSSYEQYF. CDR3 bases: TGTGCCAGCAGTGACGAGAGAAGAAGTCCTAGCTCCTACGAGCAGTACTTC. This chain joins TRBV6-4 and TRBJ2-7; D unresolved. V lost 2 bases, J lost 0 bases, and 17 bases lay in between. This CDR3 is built from 17 residues. Germline CDR1 reads MRHNA; CDR2 reads SNTAGT.

This clone came up once. The rearrangement links TRBV30 to TRBJ1-2; 7 nucleotides agree with TRBD1. Germline CDR1 is GTSNPN and CDR2 is SVGIG (reference sequence). V was pared by 2 bases and J by 4 bases, with 4 bases of the junction left unmatched. The CDR3 length is 13 residues. The CDR3: CAWSLGQIYGYTF. CDR3 in DNA: TGTGCCTGGAGTTTGGGACAGATCTATGGCTACACCTTC.

The rearrangement links TRBV7-2 to TRBJ1-5; a possible D gene is TRBD1 (6 bases). The CDR3 loop spans 15 amino acids. In germline, CDR1 is SGHTA, CDR2 FQGNSA. V gave up 5 bases and J gave up 0 bases, with 11 bases separating them. This chain's CDR3 is CASSRDINSNQPQHF. CDR3 DNA: TGTGCCAGCAGCCGGGACATTAATAGCAATCAGCCCCAGCATTTT. Together with reference TRBV7-2 and TRBJ1-5, the CDR3 gives the full variable domain: GAGVSQSPSNKVTEKGKDVELRCDPISGHTALYWYRQSLGQGLEFLIYFQGNSAPDKSGLPSDRFSAERTGGSVSTLTIQRTQQEDSAVYLCASSRDINSNQPQHFGDGTRLSIL.

The CDR3 loop is CASSFRGPSNPQFF. For the CDR3, the DNA is TGTGCCAGCAGTTTCCGCGGGCCCTCCAACCCCCAGTTCTTC. The chain carries TRBV6-2 or TRBV6-3 and TRBJ2-1; D possibly corresponds to TRBD2 (5 bases). The germline CDR1 and CDR2 sequences are MNHEY and SVGEGT. V was pared by 4 bases and J by 13 bases, with 20 bases between. CDR3 length: 14 residues.

This CDR3 is CASSLAGDRGNTEAFF. The CDR3 DNA sequence: TGTGCCAGCAGCTTGGCCGGGGACAGGGGGAACACTGAAGCTTTCTTT. The genes are TRBV5-6 and TRBJ1-1, with 10 bases lining up with TRBD1. The germline CDR1 and CDR2 sequences are SGHDT and YYEEEE. There are 16 residues in the CDR3. Trimming at V came to 0 bases and at J to 1 base, leaving 3 bases not matched to a gene.

The chain combines TRBV11-2 with TRBJ2-1; no definite D call. In germline, CDR1 is SGHAT, CDR2 FQNNGV. V was clipped by 1 base and J by 0 bases, with 13 bases between them. This CDR3 contains 17 residues. As DNA, the CDR3 is TGTGCCAGCAGCTTAGGGGCTCCCTGGAGCTCCTACAATGAGCAGTTCTTC. The encoded protein is CASSLGAPWSSYNEQFF.

This chain links TRBV4-2 with TRBJ2-3; 11 positions match TRBD2. Losses at the gene ends were 0 bases for V and 2 bases for J; bases not matched to a gene: 1. The CDR3 runs 16 residues. Germline CDR1 and CDR2: LGHNA and YNFKEQ. The CDR3 sequence is CASSQEGLADTDTQYF. The CDR3 DNA sequence: TGTGCCAGCAGCCAAGAGGGACTAGCGGACACAGATACGCAGTATTTT.

The chain uses TRBV6-2 or TRBV6-3 and TRBJ1-1, with a weak D call TRBD1 (5 bases). V was shortened by 0 bases and J by 5 bases, with 10 bases between the two germline ends. Germline V gene lookup returns CDR1 MNHEY and CDR2 SVGEGT. The CDR3 has 14 residues. In nucleotides, the CDR3 is TGTGCCAGCAGTTACTCGGGGGGTCAGACTGAAGCTTTCTTT. Encoded protein: CASSYSGGQTEAFF.

This sequence joins TRBV19 and TRBJ1-5, with 7 bases that match TRBD1. The CDR3 runs 16 residues. The V segment lost 2 bases and the J segment 3 bases; nucleotides outside the gene matches: 7. Germline V gene sequence: CDR1 LNHDA, CDR2 SQIVND (reference sequence). The CDR3 protein is CASSIPGTEYNQPQHF. The CDR3 bases are TGTGCCAGTAGTATACCTGGGACAGAGTACAATCAGCCCCAGCATTTT.